This is a list of T cell receptor beta chains from one sample in a study of T cells in Graves' hyperthyroidism and ophthalmopathy. TCRdb used MiXCR to reprocess the multiplex PCR reads, holding one entry per CDR3 protein. The sample yields under 650,000 distinct CDR3 sequences, 15% to 20% seen once. Sequenced: blood. These TCRs come from a woman under 40 with Graves' hyperthyroidism. The CDR3 runs from the conserved cysteine through the conserved F or W. Fields, in order: CDR3 length, V gene, clone size, J gene, D gene, CDR3 protein, CDR3 DNA. A D gene is named only where the DNA matches it firmly. A clone size is listed for some rows: how often the clone was seen (once, few, many), or a class if it is expanded.

11	TRBV6-1	few	TRBJ2-1	NA	CASALDNEQFF	TGTGCCAGCGCGCTAGACAATGAGCAGTTCTTC
16	TRBV28	many	TRBJ2-7	TRBD2	CASSLYPAGREGEQYF	TGTGCCAGCAGTTTATATCCGGCTGGGCGGGAGGGAGAGCAGTACTTC
15	TRBV5-1	many	TRBJ1-1	TRBD1	CASSLGVTGGSEAFF	TGCGCCAGCAGCTTGGGAGTGACAGGGGGCAGTGAAGCTTTCTTT
13	TRBV30	many	TRBJ1-1	NA	CAWSVSVGREAFF	TGTGCCTGGAGTGTATCGGTTGGGAGGGAAGCTTTCTTT
16	TRBV20-1	many	TRBJ2-5	NA	CSARVEGLTLAETQYF	TGCAGTGCTAGAGTGGAGGGCCTAACTCTGGCAGAGACCCAGTACTTC
13	TRBV20-1	NA	TRBJ1-5	NA	CSANDRSNQPQHF	TGCAGTGCTAACGACAGGTCCAATCAGCCCCAGCATTTT
14	TRBV6-1	many	TRBJ2-6	NA	CASSQISGANVLTF	TGTGCCAGCAGTCAGATCTCTGGGGCCAACGTCCTGACTTTC
17	TRBV2	many	TRBJ2-5	TRBD2	CASSGRAGGSAQETQYF	TGTGCCAGCAGCGGGAGGGCCGGCGGGAGCGCGCAAGAGACCCAGTACTTC
15	TRBV4-3	few	TRBJ2-6	NA	CASSLTFSGANVLTF	TGCGCCAGCAGCCTAACATTCTCTGGGGCCAACGTCCTGACTTTC
15	TRBV5-1	NA	TRBJ2-7	NA	CASSLFRAGQPGQYF	TGCGCCAGCAGCTTGTTCCGGGCAGGGCAACCTGGGCAGTACTTC
15	TRBV7-3	NA	TRBJ2-7	TRBD2	CASSPGPGLRVEQYF	TGTGCCAGCAGCCCGGGCCCGGGACTAAGGGTCGAGCAGTACTTC
15	TRBV2	many	TRBJ1-5	NA	CASSGWGVVNQPQHF	TGTGCCAGCAGTGGTTGGGGGGTAGTTAATCAGCCCCAGCATTTT
14	TRBV7-3	many	TRBJ2-3	NA	CASSSNLQTDTQYF	TGTGCCAGCAGCTCGAATCTACAGACGGATACGCAGTATTTT
18	TRBV5-1	NA	TRBJ2-7	NA	CASSFYICSATPPHEQYF	NA
15	TRBV28	many	TRBJ1-4	NA	CASSPPEGRSEKLFF	TGTGCCAGCAGTCCACCAGAAGGCAGGAGTGAAAAACTGTTTTTT
15	TRBV7-6	few	TRBJ2-2	TRBD1	CASSSGQGAVGELFF	TGTGCCAGCAGCAGTGGACAGGGGGCGGTCGGGGAGCTGTTTTTT
16	TRBV7-2	many	TRBJ2-2	TRBD1	CASSPPQGARTGELFF	TGTGCCAGCAGTCCACCTCAGGGGGCGCGTACCGGGGAGCTGTTTTTT